This is a list of T cell receptor beta chains from one sample in a study of blood T cell repertoires in COVID-19. The assay was immunoSEQ multiplex PCR, and TCRdb's table has in-frame clones only and misses some. The sample carries about 170,000 clones, approximately 92% recorded once. Sequencing used peripheral blood. The receptors shown here come from a woman aged 50 to 60 with acute or convalescent COVID-19. The CDR3 runs from the conserved cysteine through the conserved F or W. Fields, in order: CDR3 protein, J gene, V gene.

CDR3: CSVGQANTEAFF
J: TRBJ1-1
V: TRBV29-1

CDR3: CASSRARGAGTEAFF
J: TRBJ1-1
V: TRBV21-1

CDR3: CASSPFHREDSPLHF
J: TRBJ1-6
V: TRBV19

CDR3: CASSHTAQGEWTQYF
J: TRBJ2-5
V: TRBV19

CDR3: CASSSTGNEQFF
J: TRBJ2-1
V: TRBV19

CDR3: CASSLDRDQPQHF
J: TRBJ1-5
V: TRBV2

CDR3: CASSQLRTAGANVLTF
J: TRBJ2-6
V: TRBV4-1

CDR3: CATTRDSLEGTQYF
J: TRBJ2-5
V: TRBV2

CDR3: CASSRSSERSYNSPLHF
J: TRBJ1-6
V: TRBV23-1

CDR3: CASSQERGGQYTQYF
J: TRBJ2-3
V: TRBV4-1

CDR3: CASSLVGQPYNEQFF
J: TRBJ2-1
V: TRBV28

CDR3: CAGGQGNTGELFF
J: TRBJ2-2
V: TRBV5-4

CDR3: CANTGTGAYGGETQYF
J: TRBJ2-5
V: TRBV2

CDR3: CASSPKQSGNTIYF
J: TRBJ1-3
V: TRBV19

CDR3: CASSFERGSSTEAFF
J: TRBJ1-1
V: TRBV28

CDR3: CASSSDPGQTNYGYTF
J: TRBJ1-2
V: TRBV7-9

CDR3: CAWSSGLHSNQPQHF
J: TRBJ1-5
V: TRBV30

CDR3: CAWRGWGDTEAFF
J: TRBJ1-1
V: TRBV30

CDR3: CASSPTGQSTDTQYF
J: TRBJ2-3
V: TRBV6-2/TRBV6-3

CDR3: CASSRRQGVSTDTQYF
J: TRBJ2-3
V: TRBV7-6

CDR3: CAKRSGTSSKETQYF
J: TRBJ2-5
V: TRBV5-3

CDR3: CASSFQGRETQYF
J: TRBJ2-5
V: TRBV19